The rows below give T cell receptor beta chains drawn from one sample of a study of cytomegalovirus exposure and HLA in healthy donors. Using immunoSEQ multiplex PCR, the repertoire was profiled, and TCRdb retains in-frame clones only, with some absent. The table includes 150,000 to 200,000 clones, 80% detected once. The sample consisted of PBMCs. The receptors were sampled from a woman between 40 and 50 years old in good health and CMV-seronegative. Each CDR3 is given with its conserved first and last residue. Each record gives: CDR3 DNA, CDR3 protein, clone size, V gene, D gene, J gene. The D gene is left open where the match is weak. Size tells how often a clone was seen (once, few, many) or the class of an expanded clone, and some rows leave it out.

TGTGCCAGCAGCTTGGTGGGACAGGCACAAGAGACCCAGTACTTC | CASSLVGQAQETQYF | . | TRBV5-5 | TRBD1 | TRBJ2-5
TGCAGGGATGAACAGAAAGCCTACGAGCAGTACTTC | CRDEQKAYEQYF | . | TRBV29-1 | . | TRBJ2-7
TGTGCCAGCAGTTTGACTAGCGGGTCCACCGGGGAGCTGTTTTTT | CASSLTSGSTGELFF | few | TRBV11-1 | TRBD2 | TRBJ2-2
TGTGCCAGCAGCGTGAAGGGGGACTATGGCTACACCTTC | CASSVKGDYGYTF | few | TRBV9 | . | TRBJ1-2
TGTGCCAGCAGTCCCCCACAGGGAACGTATGGCTACACCTTC | CASSPPQGTYGYTF | few | TRBV28 | . | TRBJ1-2
TGTGCCAGCTCAGTGAATACCGGGCAGGGTGGCTACACCTTC | CASSVNTGQGGYTF | . | TRBV25-1 | . | TRBJ1-2
TGTGCCAGCGGCAGTAGCGGGGGGGCTGGAGATACGCAGTATTTT | CASGSSGGAGDTQYF | . | TRBV28 | TRBD2 | TRBJ2-3
TGTGCCAGCAGCTTAGGACAGATCATGAACACTGAAGCTTTCTTT | CASSLGQIMNTEAFF | . | TRBV7-9 | . | TRBJ1-1
TGTGCCAGCAGTAAGAGTGGAGATCAGCCCCAGCATTTT | CASSKSGDQPQHF | . | TRBV27 | . | TRBJ1-5
TGTGCCAGCAGACAGAACCGGGACAGGGGCGGAGAGACCCAGTACTTC | CASRQNRDRGGETQYF | . | TRBV7-2 | TRBD1 | TRBJ2-5
TGCAGCGTTGGCCCTAGCGGAGGGGGGAACAATGAGCAGTTCTTC | CSVGPSGGGNNEQFF | . | TRBV29-1 | . | TRBJ2-1
TGTGCCAGCAGTCCCGGCAGGGGGGATAATTCACCCCTCCACTTT | CASSPGRGDNSPLHF | . | TRBV6-5 | TRBD1 | TRBJ1-6
TGTGCCAGCAGCTTCTACTACAATGAGCAGTTCTTC | CASSFYYNEQFF | . | TRBV7-2 | . | TRBJ2-1
TGTGCCAGCAGTTTATTCAGGGGACGTAATTCACCCCTCCACTTT | CASSLFRGRNSPLHF | . | TRBV28 | . | TRBJ1-6
TGTGCCAGCAGCTTGGGACAGGTCCTCTACGAGCAGTACTTC | CASSLGQVLYEQYF | . | TRBV5-8 | . | TRBJ2-7
TGTGCCTGGAGGGGACAGCCGAACACTGAAGCTTTCTTT | CAWRGQPNTEAFF | few | TRBV30 | TRBD1 | TRBJ1-1
TGTGCCAGTACTCCGACAGGGTCCCCCTTGGAGCAGTACTTC | CASTPTGSPLEQYF | . | TRBV6-5 | TRBD1 | TRBJ2-7
TGTGCCAGCAGTTTGTCAGTGAATACGCAGTATTTT | CASSLSVNTQYF | once | TRBV28 | . | TRBJ2-3
TGTGCCAGCAGATTTAGCGGGATCCCTCGGGGCACAGATACGCAGTATTTT | CASRFSGIPRGTDTQYF | . | TRBV28 | TRBD2 | TRBJ2-3
TGTGCCAGCAGTTTGCTCGGTGGGGGGGCGAACACCGGGGAGCTGTTTTTT | CASSLLGGGANTGELFF | . | TRBV27 | TRBD2 | TRBJ2-2
TGTGCCAGCAGCTTGGACAGGGGGGACGAGCAGTACTTC | CASSLDRGDEQYF | few | TRBV7-3 | TRBD1 | TRBJ2-7
TGTGCCAGCAGGAAGGGACTAGCGGGAGTGAATGAGCAGTTCTTC | CASRKGLAGVNEQFF | once | TRBV6-5 | TRBD2 | TRBJ2-1
TGTGCCAGCAGCTTTTCCGACAGGGCCCCCGAGCAGTACTTC | CASSFSDRAPEQYF | . | TRBV7-9 | TRBD1 | TRBJ2-7
TGTGCCAGCAGCCAAAGCGGGAGTCCGTACAATGAGCAGTTCTTC | CASSQSGSPYNEQFF | . | TRBV13 | TRBD2 | TRBJ2-1
TGTGCCAGCAGTTTGATCTTAGCGGGAGGAGGCACAGATACGCAGTATTTT | CASSLILAGGGTDTQYF | . | TRBV28 | TRBD2 | TRBJ2-3
TGTGCCAGTAGTATAGGCTGGGGGAGGACCACAGATACGCAGTATTTT | CASSIGWGRTTDTQYF | . | TRBV19 | . | TRBJ2-3
TGCGCCAGCAGCTTGGCGCCAGGGGTGAACACTGAAGCTTTCTTT | CASSLAPGVNTEAFF | . | TRBV5-1 | . | TRBJ1-1
TGTGCCTGGAGTCCGGACAGGGGAGGTTCACCCCTCCACTTT | CAWSPDRGGSPLHF | . | TRBV30 | TRBD1 | TRBJ1-6
TGCGCCAGCAGCCTAGACAGGGCCGTTGCAGATACGCAGTATTTT | CASSLDRAVADTQYF | . | TRBV5-1 | TRBD1 | TRBJ2-3
TGTGCCAGCAGGTTGACAGGGGAAAACACTGAAGCTTTCTTT | CASRLTGENTEAFF | . | TRBV7-3 | TRBD1 | TRBJ1-1
TGTGCCTGGAGCGCGGACAGGGGTAGCAATCAGCCCCAGCATTTT | CAWSADRGSNQPQHF | . | TRBV30 | TRBD1 | TRBJ1-5
TGTGCCAGCAGCTTCCCACGGGGGGTTTACACTGAAGCTTTCTTT | CASSFPRGVYTEAFF | . | TRBV7-2 | . | TRBJ1-1
TGCAGCACAGGGGGCTCAACCGGGGAGCTGTTTTTT | CSTGGSTGELFF | . | TRBV29-1 | TRBD1 | TRBJ2-2
TGTGCCAGCAGCCCGACAGGGAGAGTGACTGAAGCTTTCTTT | CASSPTGRVTEAFF | . | TRBV28 | TRBD1 | TRBJ1-1
TGTGCCAGCAGTTACTCGACAGAACCTGGGGCCAACGTCCTGACTTTC | CASSYSTEPGANVLTF | . | TRBV6-5 | . | TRBJ2-6
TGTGCCAGCAGTGATGGACTCGGGGCCAACGTCCTGACTTTC | CASSDGLGANVLTF | few | TRBV6-4 | . | TRBJ2-6
TGTGCCAGCAGTTTGGCGGGGGGCCGCCAAGAGACCCAGTACTTC | CASSLAGGRQETQYF | . | TRBV28 | TRBD2 | TRBJ2-5
TGCGCCAGCACTACAGTGGAGGGCCTGGTTGGTTACACCTTC | CASTTVEGLVGYTF | once | TRBV4-1 | . | TRBJ1-2
TGCGCCAGCAGCCAAGCAGGGGACACGCTGTACTATGGCTACACCTTC | CASSQAGDTLYYGYTF | . | TRBV4-1 | . | TRBJ1-2
TGTGCCAGCAGCTTGGAAGCAGGGAAGACCTACGAGCAGTACTTC | CASSLEAGKTYEQYF | . | TRBV5-4 | . | TRBJ2-7
TGTGCCAGCAGCCCCCGACGCGGCAGGGTCGAGACCCAGTACTTC | CASSPRRGRVETQYF | . | TRBV7-3 | . | TRBJ2-5
TGCGCCAGCAGCAATCCCGGGACAGGATTGAACACTGAAGCTTTCTTT | CASSNPGTGLNTEAFF | . | TRBV5-1 | TRBD1 | TRBJ1-1
TGTGCCAGTAGTATCTCCTCGGACAGCTCCACAGATACGCAGTATTTT | CASSISSDSSTDTQYF | . | TRBV19 | . | TRBJ2-3
TGTGCCAGCAGCCCTGGGGCTAGCGGGGGGGATACGCAGTATTTT | CASSPGASGGDTQYF | . | TRBV28 | TRBD2 | TRBJ2-3
TGTGCCAGCAGCGTAGCTTTAGACTACGAGCAGTACTTC | CASSVALDYEQYF | . | TRBV9 | . | TRBJ2-7
TGTGCCAGCAGCCCCACGGGAGGGGATTTAAACAATGAGCAGTTCTTC | CASSPTGGDLNNEQFF | . | TRBV9 | TRBD2 | TRBJ2-1
TGTGCCAGCAGCCCCTACGGACAGGGCAGCTACGAGCAGTACTTC | CASSPYGQGSYEQYF | . | TRBV7-8 | TRBD1 | TRBJ2-7
TGTGCCAGCAGTCCACCCCCGGGGGGAAGCTCCTACGAGCAGTACTTC | CASSPPPGGSSYEQYF | once | TRBV28 | TRBD2 | TRBJ2-7
TGTGCCAGCAGCCCGGCCTGGGGCAGGGTAGAGGGGGAAGAGACCCAGTACTTC | CASSPAWGRVEGEETQYF | . | TRBV7-6 | . | TRBJ2-5
TGTGCCATCAGTACCCCGGGACTAGCGGGCAACAATGAGCAGTTCTTC | CAISTPGLAGNNEQFF | . | TRBV10-3 | TRBD2 | TRBJ2-1
TGTGCCAGCAGCTTGGTAACAGGGGAGGATGGCTACACCTTC | CASSLVTGEDGYTF | . | TRBV7-9 | TRBD1 | TRBJ1-2
TGCAGCGGAGGATTTAGCTCCTACAATGAGCAGTTCTTC | CSGGFSSYNEQFF | . | TRBV29-1 | . | TRBJ2-1
TGTGCCAGCAGCTTACAAGCGGGAGGGCCCTACGAGCAGTACTTC | CASSLQAGGPYEQYF | . | TRBV7-3 | TRBD2 | TRBJ2-7
TGTGCCAGCAGCTTAGTCGCGGGACAGGGGGCGCGAAACGAGCAGTACTTC | CASSLVAGQGARNEQYF | . | TRBV7-6 | TRBD1 | TRBJ2-7
TGTGCCAGCAGGGCCCCCCCGGACGGGAGCTCTGGGGCCAACGTCCTGACTTTC | CASRAPPDGSSGANVLTF | few | TRBV7-3 | . | TRBJ2-6
TGCAGCGTTGAAGCAGGGGTCGGGCAGCCCCAGCATTTT | CSVEAGVGQPQHF | few | TRBV29-1 | . | TRBJ1-5
TGTGCCAGCAGTGAAGCGGGGGGCTCCTACAATGAGCAGTTCTTC | CASSEAGGSYNEQFF | few | TRBV6-1 | . | TRBJ2-1
TGTGCCAGCATCCTTATACCTGGAGCAGATACGCAGTATTTT | CASILIPGADTQYF | . | TRBV7-2 | . | TRBJ2-3
TGTGCCAGCAGTTTATACCACCGGGACTCGACCGAGCAGTACTTC | CASSLYHRDSTEQYF | . | TRBV27 | . | TRBJ2-7
TGCGCCAGCAGCTCGTCCGGGACAGGGGTCCACGAGCAGTACTTC | CASSSSGTGVHEQYF | . | TRBV5-1 | TRBD1 | TRBJ2-7